The 18 T cell receptor beta chains below all came from one sample that was sequenced in a study of Ad26.COV2.S vaccination and SARS-CoV-2 variants. Described treatment: roughly 18 received Ad26.COV2.S at low or high dose, single or two shots; about 5 received placebo; per-sample allocation not given. All samples were drawn on day 63, counting from the first vaccine or placebo injection. Sequenced by immunoSEQ multiplex PCR; TCRdb stores in-frame clones only, minus some. The sample shows roughly 350,000 clones, 88% of them seen only once. The source material was peripheral blood, sampled in a trial of Ad26.COV2.S vaccine versus placebo. Every receptor here comes from a person aged 18 to 65 who received the Ad26.COV2.S COVID-19 vaccine or a placebo.

V gene TRBV4-1 combines with J gene TRBJ1-5, with D unclear. V dropped 1 base and J dropped 2 bases, with 12 bases sitting between them. Germline V gene sequence: CDR1 MGHRA, CDR2 YSYEKL. The CDR3 has 16 amino acids. The CDR3 here is CASSQGVVTGNQPQHF. The CDR3 coding sequence is TGCGCCAGCAGCCAAGGGGTTGTAACAGGCAATCAGCCCCAGCATTTT.

This clone was seen a handful of times. The V call is TRBV24-1, the J call TRBJ2-2; D ambiguous. V shed 5 bases and J shed 0 bases, with 6 bases lying between them. This CDR3 contains 14 residues. From germline, CDR1 is KGHDR and CDR2 SFDVKD. The chain's CDR3 is CATSATANTGELFF. In DNA, the CDR3 is TGTGCCACCAGTGCCACGGCGAACACCGGGGAGCTGTTTTTT.

The CDR3 region is CASSLGRSSMNNSPLHF. The CDR3 coding sequence is TGCGCCAGCAGCTTGGGTAGATCGTCCATGAACAATTCACCCCTCCACTTT. This chain connects TRBV5-1 to TRBJ1-6, with unresolved D. Germline CDR1 reads SGHRS; CDR2 reads YFSETQ. Trimming shortened V by 0 bases and J by 7 bases, and 17 bases separated the two germline ends. This CDR3 has 17 amino acids.

The chain carries TRBV5-5 and TRBJ1-6, with D possibly TRBD1 on 6 matching bases. Germline loops: CDR1 SGHKS, CDR2 YYEKEE (reference sequence). This CDR3 is built from 14 residues. Between the trimmed V and J ends, which lost 5 bases and 10 bases, there was a span of 16 bases. The CDR3 loop is CASSIRGKGSPLHF. The CDR3, as DNA: TGTGCCAGCAGTATTAGGGGGAAGGGGTCACCCCTCCACTTT.

The genes are TRBV19 and TRBJ2-2; possibly TRBD1 for D (6 bases). This CDR3 contains 15 residues. V lost 1 base, J lost 0 bases, and 6 bases lay in between. Germline assignment: CDR1 LNHDA and CDR2 SQIVND (reference sequence). DNA for the CDR3: TGTGCCAGTAGTATAGGGACAGCGAACACCGGGGAGCTGTTTTTT. This codes for CASSIGTANTGELFF.

The chain has TRBV6-4 and TRBJ2-2, with 7 bases aligning to TRBD2. V trimming: 5 bases; J trimming: 6 bases; junction bases outside the gene matches: 9. Germline V gives CDR1 MRHNA, CDR2 SNTAGT. The CDR3 runs 15 residues. The CDR3 coding sequence is TGTGCCAGCAGTACCAGCGCGGGAGCCCCCGGGGAGCTGTTTTTT. Protein sequence: CASSTSAGAPGELFF.

The chain couples TRBV9 to TRBJ2-5; D is undetermined. The ends were cut back, 2 bases at V and 2 bases at J, with 16 bases in the middle. The CDR3 loop spans 16 amino acids. The germline gives CDR1 SGDLS, CDR2 YYNGEE. CDR3 loop: CASSVFEASRQETQYF. The DNA for the CDR3 is TGTGCCAGCAGCGTTTTTGAGGCATCCCGACAAGAGACCCAGTACTTC. Full variable domain (outside the CDR3, taken from reference TRBV9 and TRBJ2-5): DSGVTQTPKHLITATGQRVTLRCSPRSGDLSVYWYQQSLDQGLQFLIQYYNGEERAKGNILERFSAQQFPDLHSELNLSSLELGDSALYFCASSVFEASRQETQYFGPGTRLLVL.

The V gene is TRBV7-9, the J gene TRBJ2-1, with D unclear. The CDR3 runs 15 residues. CDR1 and CDR2 (germline): SEHNR, FQNEAQ (reference sequence). Trimming removed 5 bases from V and 2 bases from J, with 13 bases in between. This CDR3 is CASSPPRGPYNEQFF. As DNA, the CDR3 is TGTGCCAGCAGCCCCCCCCGTGGTCCCTACAATGAGCAGTTCTTC.

The chain employs TRBV5-4 and TRBJ2-3; no clear D. The CDR3 extends over 15 amino acids. V was trimmed by 4 bases and J by 0 bases, leaving 12 bases between them. Germline V gene data show CDR1 as SGHNT and CDR2 as YYREEE (reference sequence). CDR3 bases: TGTGCCAGCAGCGGGGTGGCAGAAAGCACAGATACGCAGTATTTT. This codes for CASSGVAESTDTQYF.

The V gene is TRBV6-2 or TRBV6-3, the J gene TRBJ2-7; 10 bases agree with TRBD2. CDR1 MNHEY and CDR2 SVGEGT come from the germline V gene. The CDR3 length is 15 residues. Unmatched junction bases numbered 8, after V lost 6 bases and J lost 3 bases. CDR3 coding DNA: TGTGCCAGCAGCTCTGGGGCTAGCGGGAGCTACGAGCAGTACTTC. Protein sequence: CASSSGASGSYEQYF.

V and J are TRBV30 and TRBJ2-7; 7 bases map to TRBD1. The germline gives CDR1 GTSNPN, CDR2 SVGIG (reference sequence). The CDR3 is made up of 11 amino acids. The V gene end was trimmed by 5 bases and the J gene end by 4 bases; junction bases not matched to a gene: 2. CDR3: CAWGDRYEQYF. CDR3 sequence (DNA): TGTGCCTGGGGGGACAGATACGAGCAGTACTTC.

The rearrangement joins TRBV28 to TRBJ2-4, with D unresolved. The CDR3 contains 15 residues. Germline loops: CDR1 MDHEN, CDR2 SYDVKM. Between the trimmed V and J ends, which lost 5 bases and 0 bases, there was a span of 11 bases. The CDR3 coding sequence is TGTGCCAGCAGTCCCCCCGGGTTAGCCAAAAACATTCAGTACTTC. Protein: CASSPPGLAKNIQYF.

The table lists this clone with a count of one. CDR3 protein: CASSLFLVPPQETQYF. The CDR3 nucleotides are TGTGCCAGCAGCTTATTCCTGGTTCCGCCTCAAGAGACCCAGTACTTC. The genes are TRBV7-9 and TRBJ2-5; D call uncertain. CDR3 size: 16 residues. Germline CDR1 and CDR2: SEHNR and FQNEAQ (reference sequence). V was clipped by 2 bases and J by 2 bases, with 15 bases between them.

The rearrangement joins TRBV28 to TRBJ1-5; 8 positions match TRBD1. Trimming took 2 bases from V and 6 from J; bases not matched to a gene: 6. Germline V gives CDR1 MDHEN, CDR2 SYDVKM. The CDR3 runs to 15 residues. The CDR3 DNA is TGTGCCAGCAGTTTAGGGCAGGGGGCTTCTCAGCCCCAGCATTTT. It yields the protein CASSLGQGASQPQHF.

J is TRBJ1-4 and V is TRBV18, with D uncertain. This CDR3 has 12 residues. Germline CDR1 is KGHSH and CDR2 is LQKENI. Trimming stripped 4 bases from V and 2 bases from J, with 2 bases between. The CDR3 DNA reads TGTGCCAGCTCACAGACTAATGAAAAACTGTTTTTT. It specifies CASSQTNEKLFF.

The CDR3 nucleotides are TGTGCCACCAGTGAAAGTCAGAATCAGCCCCAGCATTTT. As protein: CATSESQNQPQHF. V gene TRBV24-1 combines with J gene TRBJ1-5; D not resolved. The CDR3 is made up of 13 amino acids. Per germline, CDR1 KGHDR and CDR2 SFDVKD. The V gene lost 4 bases and the J gene lost 4 bases, with 7 bases spanning the gap.

In regard to this clone: Its ends do not fully match the called genes, so a read error is possible. This sequence joins TRBV10-3 and TRBJ2-7, with D possibly called TRBD1 or TRBD2 (5 bases each). This CDR3 comprises 16 residues. CDR1 is ENHRY and CDR2 is SYGVKD in the germline V gene. The CDR3 DNA sequence: TGTGCCATCAGTGATCTAGGGACGACGGGATCCTCCGAGCAGTACTTC. This encodes CAISDLGTTGSSEQYF.

This clone was picked up a small number of times. This sequence joins TRBV9 and TRBJ1-2; the D gene is possibly TRBD1 (6 bases). Trimming took off 5 bases at V and 4 bases at J, with 21 bases between the two ends. The CDR3 is 16 amino acids. CDR1 and CDR2 (germline): SGDLS, YYNGEE. The CDR3 here is CASRSEGGNLFYGYTF. The DNA of the CDR3 is TGTGCCAGCAGATCCGAGGGGGGAAACCTATTCTATGGCTACACCTTC.